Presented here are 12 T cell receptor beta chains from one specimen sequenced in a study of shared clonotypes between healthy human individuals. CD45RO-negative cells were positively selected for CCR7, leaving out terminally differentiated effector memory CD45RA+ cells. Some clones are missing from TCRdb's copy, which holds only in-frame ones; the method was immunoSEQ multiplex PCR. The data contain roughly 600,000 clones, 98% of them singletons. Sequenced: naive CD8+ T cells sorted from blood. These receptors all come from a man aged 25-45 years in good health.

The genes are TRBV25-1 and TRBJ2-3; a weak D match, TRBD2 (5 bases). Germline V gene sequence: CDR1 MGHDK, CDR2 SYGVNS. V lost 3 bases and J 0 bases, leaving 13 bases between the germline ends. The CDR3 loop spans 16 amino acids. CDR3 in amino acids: CASSDPAADSTDTQYF. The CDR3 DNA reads TGTGCCAGCAGTGACCCAGCGGCCGATAGCACAGATACGCAGTATTTT.

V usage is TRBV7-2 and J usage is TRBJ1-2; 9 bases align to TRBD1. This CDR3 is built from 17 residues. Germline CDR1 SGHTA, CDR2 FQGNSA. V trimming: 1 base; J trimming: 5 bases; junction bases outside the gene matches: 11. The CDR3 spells CASSLDPGTGLYYGYTF. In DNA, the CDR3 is TGTGCCAGCAGCTTAGATCCCGGGACAGGGTTGTATTATGGCTACACCTTC.

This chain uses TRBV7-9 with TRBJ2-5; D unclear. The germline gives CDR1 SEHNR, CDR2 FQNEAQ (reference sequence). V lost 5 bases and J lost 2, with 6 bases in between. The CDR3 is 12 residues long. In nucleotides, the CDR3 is TGTGCCAGCAGCGGTACGCAAGAGACCCAGTACTTC. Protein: CASSGTQETQYF.

This chain's CDR3 is CASSSGLESYEQYF. DNA of the CDR3: TGCGCCAGCAGCTCCGGACTGGAATCCTACGAGCAGTACTTC. The rearrangement links TRBV5-1 to TRBJ2-7, with D perhaps TRBD2 (5 bases). This CDR3 is 14 amino acids long. Trimming shortened V by 3 bases and J by 1 base, and 11 bases separated the two germline ends. Germline CDR1 reads SGHRS; CDR2 reads YFSETQ.

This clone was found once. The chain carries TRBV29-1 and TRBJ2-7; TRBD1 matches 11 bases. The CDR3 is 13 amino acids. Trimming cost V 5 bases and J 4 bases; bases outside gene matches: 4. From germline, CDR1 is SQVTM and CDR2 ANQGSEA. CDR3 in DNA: TGCAGCGTTTCAGGACAGGGGGCATACGAGCAGTACTTC. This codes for CSVSGQGAYEQYF.

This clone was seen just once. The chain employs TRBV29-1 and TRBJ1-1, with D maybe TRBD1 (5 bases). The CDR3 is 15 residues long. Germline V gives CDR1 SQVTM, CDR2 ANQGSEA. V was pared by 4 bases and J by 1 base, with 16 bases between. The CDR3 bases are TGCAGCGTTGGGCCTGGGGGAATACAGAACACTGAAGCTTTCTTT. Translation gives CSVGPGGIQNTEAFF.

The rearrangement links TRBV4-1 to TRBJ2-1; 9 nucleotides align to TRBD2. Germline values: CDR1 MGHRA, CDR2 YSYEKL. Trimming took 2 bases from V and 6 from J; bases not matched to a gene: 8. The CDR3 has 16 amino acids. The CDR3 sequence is CASSQPLSGGRNEQFF. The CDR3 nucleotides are TGCGCCAGCAGCCAACCGCTTAGCGGGGGACGCAATGAGCAGTTCTTC.

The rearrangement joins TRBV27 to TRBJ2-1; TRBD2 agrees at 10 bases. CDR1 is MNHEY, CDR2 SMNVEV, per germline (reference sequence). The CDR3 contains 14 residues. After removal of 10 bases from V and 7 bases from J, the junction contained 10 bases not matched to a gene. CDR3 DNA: TGTGCCACCGCCTCTAGCGGGGGTTGGAATGAGCAGTTCTTC. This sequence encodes CATASSGGWNEQFF.

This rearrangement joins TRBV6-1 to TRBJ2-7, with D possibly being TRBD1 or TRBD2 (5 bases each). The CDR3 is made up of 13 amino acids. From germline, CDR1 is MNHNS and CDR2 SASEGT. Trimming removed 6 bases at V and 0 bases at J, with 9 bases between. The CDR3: CASRPGPSYEQYF. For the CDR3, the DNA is TGTGCCAGCAGACCGGGACCCTCCTACGAGCAGTACTTC.

DNA of the CDR3: TGTGCCAGCATGGACCAGTTCTATGGCTACACCTTC. Translating gives CASMDQFYGYTF. The chain carries TRBV27 and TRBJ1-2; D is ambiguous. Germline V gives CDR1 MNHEY, CDR2 SMNVEV (reference sequence). The V and J ends lost 7 bases and 4 bases respectively, with 10 bases between them. This CDR3 is built from 12 residues.

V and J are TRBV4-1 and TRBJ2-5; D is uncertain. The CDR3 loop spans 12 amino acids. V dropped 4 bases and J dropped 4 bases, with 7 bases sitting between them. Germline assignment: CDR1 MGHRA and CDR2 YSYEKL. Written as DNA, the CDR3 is TGCGCCAGCAGCCGGGAAGGAGAGACCCAGTACTTC. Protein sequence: CASSREGETQYF.

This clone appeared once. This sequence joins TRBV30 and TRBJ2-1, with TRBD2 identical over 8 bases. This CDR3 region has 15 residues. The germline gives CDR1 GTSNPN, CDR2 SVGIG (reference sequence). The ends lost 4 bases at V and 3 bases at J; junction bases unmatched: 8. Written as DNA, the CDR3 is TGTGCCTGGACAGATCTAGCGGGTAGCTACAATGAGCAGTTCTTC. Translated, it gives CAWTDLAGSYNEQFF.